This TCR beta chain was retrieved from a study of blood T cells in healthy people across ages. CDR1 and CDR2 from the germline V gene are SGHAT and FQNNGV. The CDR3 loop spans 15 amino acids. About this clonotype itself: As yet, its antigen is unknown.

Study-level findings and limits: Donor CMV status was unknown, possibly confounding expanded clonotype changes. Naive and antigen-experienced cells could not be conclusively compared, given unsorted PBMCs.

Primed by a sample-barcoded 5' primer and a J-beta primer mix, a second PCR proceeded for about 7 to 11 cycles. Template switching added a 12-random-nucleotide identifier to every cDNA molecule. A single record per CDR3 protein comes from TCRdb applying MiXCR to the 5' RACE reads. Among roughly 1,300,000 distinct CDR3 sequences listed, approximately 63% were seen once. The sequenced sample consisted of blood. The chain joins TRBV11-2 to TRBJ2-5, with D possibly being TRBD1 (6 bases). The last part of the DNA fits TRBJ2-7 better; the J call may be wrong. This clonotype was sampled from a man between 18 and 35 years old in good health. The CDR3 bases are TGTGCCAGCAGCCCCACCCAGCAGGGGTTTTACGAGCAGTACTTC. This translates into CASSPTQQGFYEQYF.